The 5 T cell receptor beta chains in this list originate from one sample, sequenced in a study of T cell repertoires in cytomegalovirus infection. TCRdb ran MiXCR on the reads and lists one entry per CDR3 protein. The sample comprises about 400,000 distinct CDR3 sequences, less than 20% of which are singletons, and roughly 9% rests with the top ten. Sequences were obtained from PBMCs. The receptors shown here come from a human donor in good health (CMV status not recorded). Some clones in this sample may be carry-over from other donors' samples.

The chain joins TRBV19 to TRBJ2-3; TRBD1 or TRBD2 may be the D gene (6 bases each). Trimming took 3 bases from V and 2 from J, leaving 15 bases between them. The CDR3 totals 16 residues. In germline, CDR1 is LNHDA, CDR2 SQIVND (reference sequence). CDR3 coding DNA: TGTGCCAGTAGTATGAAGGAGGGGGGTTTCACAGATACGCAGTATTTT. Protein: CASSMKEGGFTDTQYF.

This clonotype has only a few counts. The chain has TRBV10-3 and TRBJ1-1, with 8 bases aligning to TRBD1. The CDR3 sequence is 12 residues long. Germline V lookup: CDR1 ENHRY, CDR2 SYGVKD. V lost 10 bases, J lost 1 base, and 2 bases stayed unmatched. CDR3 protein: CANGQGNTEAFF. CDR3 bases: TGTGCCAACGGACAGGGGAACACTGAAGCTTTCTTT.

The CDR3 sequence: CSASDVTGTEKLFF. DNA for the CDR3: TGCAGTGCTAGTGACGTGACAGGGACCGAAAAACTGTTTTTT. The chain uses TRBV20-1 and TRBJ1-4, with 7 positions matching TRBD1. Losses at the gene ends were 3 bases for V and 8 bases for J; bases not matched to a gene: 9. Germline-derived CDR1 and CDR2 are DFQATT and SNEGSKA (reference sequence). CDR3 length: 14 amino acids.

J is TRBJ2-4 and V is TRBV25-1; 7 nucleotides align to TRBD2. CDR3 length equals 17 residues. V trimming: 6 bases; J trimming: 6 bases; junction bases outside the gene matches: 17. Per the germline V gene, CDR1 is MGHDK and CDR2 is SYGVNS. The CDR3 here is CASSSHWERDGRNIQYF. As DNA, the CDR3 is TGTGCCAGCAGCTCCCACTGGGAGCGGGATGGGAGAAACATTCAGTACTTC.

A few counts support this clonotype. The CDR3 loop reads CASSLPTLNYGYTF. The CDR3 DNA reads TGTGCCAGCAGTCTCCCGACCCTTAACTATGGCTACACCTTC. The chain uses TRBV28 and TRBJ1-2; D is undetermined. V lost 5 bases to trimming and J lost 1 base, with 11 bases between them. The CDR3 has 14 residues. CDR1 and CDR2 from the germline V gene are MDHEN and SYDVKM.